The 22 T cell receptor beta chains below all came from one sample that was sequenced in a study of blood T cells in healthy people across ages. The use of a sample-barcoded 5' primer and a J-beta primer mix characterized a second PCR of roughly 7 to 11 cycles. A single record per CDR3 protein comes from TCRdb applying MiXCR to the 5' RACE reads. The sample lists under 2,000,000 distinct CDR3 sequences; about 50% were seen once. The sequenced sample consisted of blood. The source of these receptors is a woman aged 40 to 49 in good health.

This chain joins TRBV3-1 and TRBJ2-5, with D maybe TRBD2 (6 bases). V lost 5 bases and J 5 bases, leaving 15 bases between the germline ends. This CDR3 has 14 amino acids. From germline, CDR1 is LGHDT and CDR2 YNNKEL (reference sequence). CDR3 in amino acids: CASSARLVDETQYF. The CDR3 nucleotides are TGTGCCAGCAGCGCCCGACTAGTAGACGAGACCCAGTACTTC.

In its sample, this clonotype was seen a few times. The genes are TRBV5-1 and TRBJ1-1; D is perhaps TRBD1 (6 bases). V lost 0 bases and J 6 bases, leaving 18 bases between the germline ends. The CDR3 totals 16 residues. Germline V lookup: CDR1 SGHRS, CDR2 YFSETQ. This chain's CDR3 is CASSLAHGGAISEAFF. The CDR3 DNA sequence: TGCGCCAGCAGCTTGGCGCATGGGGGGGCGATTTCTGAAGCTTTCTTT.

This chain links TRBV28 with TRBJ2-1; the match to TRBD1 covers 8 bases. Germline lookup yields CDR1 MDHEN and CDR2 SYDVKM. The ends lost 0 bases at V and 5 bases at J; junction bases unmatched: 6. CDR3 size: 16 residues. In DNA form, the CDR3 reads TGTGCCAGCAGTTTATGGGACAGGGCCCGAGACAATGAGCAGTTCTTC. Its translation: CASSLWDRARDNEQFF.

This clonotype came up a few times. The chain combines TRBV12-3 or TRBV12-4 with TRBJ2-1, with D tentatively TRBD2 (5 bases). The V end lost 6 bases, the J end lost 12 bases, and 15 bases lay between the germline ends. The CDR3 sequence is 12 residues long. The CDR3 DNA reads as TGTGCCAGCAGCCCTGGACTTATGGGGCAGTTCTTC. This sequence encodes CASSPGLMGQFF.

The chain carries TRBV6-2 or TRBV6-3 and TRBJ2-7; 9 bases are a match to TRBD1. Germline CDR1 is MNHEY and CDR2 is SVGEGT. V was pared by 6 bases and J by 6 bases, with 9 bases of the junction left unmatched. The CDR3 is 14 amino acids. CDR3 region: CASSYTGGWGEQYF. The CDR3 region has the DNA TGTGCCAGCAGCTATACAGGGGGCTGGGGCGAGCAGTACTTC.

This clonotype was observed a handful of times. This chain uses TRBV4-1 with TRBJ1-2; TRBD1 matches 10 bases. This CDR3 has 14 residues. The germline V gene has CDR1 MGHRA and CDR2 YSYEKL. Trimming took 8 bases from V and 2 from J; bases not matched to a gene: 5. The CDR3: CASGTGDLNYGYTF. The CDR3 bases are TGCGCCAGCGGGACAGGGGACCTAAACTATGGCTACACCTTC.

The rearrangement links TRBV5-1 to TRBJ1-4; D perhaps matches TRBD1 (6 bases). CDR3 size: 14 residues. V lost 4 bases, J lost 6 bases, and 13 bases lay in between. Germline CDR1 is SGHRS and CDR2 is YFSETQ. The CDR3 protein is CASSPRGEDEKLFF. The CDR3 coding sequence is TGCGCCAGCAGCCCCAGGGGAGAAGATGAAAAACTGTTTTTT.

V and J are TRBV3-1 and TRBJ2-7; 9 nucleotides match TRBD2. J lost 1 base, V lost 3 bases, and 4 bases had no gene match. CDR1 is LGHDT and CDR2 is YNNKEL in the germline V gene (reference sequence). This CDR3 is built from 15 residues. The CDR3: CASSQPAGGSYEQYF. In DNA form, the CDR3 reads TGTGCCAGCAGCCAGCCAGCGGGGGGATCCTACGAGCAGTACTTC.

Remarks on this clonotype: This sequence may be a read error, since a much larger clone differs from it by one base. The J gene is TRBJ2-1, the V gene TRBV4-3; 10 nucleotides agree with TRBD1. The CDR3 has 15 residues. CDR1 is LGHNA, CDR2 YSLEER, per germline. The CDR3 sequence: CASSLGTGESNGQFF. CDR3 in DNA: TGCGCCAGCAGCCTCGGGACAGGGGAATCCAATGGGCAGTTCTTC.

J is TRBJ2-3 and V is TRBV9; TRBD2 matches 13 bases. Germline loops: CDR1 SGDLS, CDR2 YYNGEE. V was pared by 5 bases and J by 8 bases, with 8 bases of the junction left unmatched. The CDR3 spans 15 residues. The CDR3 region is CASSRTSGGQGTQYF. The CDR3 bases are TGTGCCAGCAGTAGGACTAGCGGGGGTCAGGGTACGCAGTATTTT.

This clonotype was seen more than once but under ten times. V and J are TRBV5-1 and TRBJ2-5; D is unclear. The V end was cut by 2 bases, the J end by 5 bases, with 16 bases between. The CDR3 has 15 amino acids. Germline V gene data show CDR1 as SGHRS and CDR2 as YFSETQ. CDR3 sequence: CASSFLSVPGETQYF. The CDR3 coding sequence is TGCGCCAGCAGCTTTCTATCCGTGCCCGGGGAGACCCAGTACTTC. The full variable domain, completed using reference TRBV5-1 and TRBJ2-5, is KAGVTQTPRYLIKTRGQQVTLSCSPISGHRSVSWYQQTPGQGLQFLFEYFSETQRNKGNFPGRFSGRQFSNSRSEMNVSTLELGDSALYLCASSFLSVPGETQYFGPGTRLLVL.

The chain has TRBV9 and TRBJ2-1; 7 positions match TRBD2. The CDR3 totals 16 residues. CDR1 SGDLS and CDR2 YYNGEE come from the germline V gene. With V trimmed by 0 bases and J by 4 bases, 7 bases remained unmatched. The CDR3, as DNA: TGTGCCAGCAGCGTAGGGTATGGGGGGGGGTACAATGAGCAGTTCTTC. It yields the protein CASSVGYGGGYNEQFF. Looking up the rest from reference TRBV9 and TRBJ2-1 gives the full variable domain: DSGVTQTPKHLITATGQRVTLRCSPRSGDLSVYWYQQSLDQGLQFLIQYYNGEERAKGNILERFSAQQFPDLHSELNLSSLELGDSALYFCASSVGYGGGYNEQFFGPGTRLTVL.

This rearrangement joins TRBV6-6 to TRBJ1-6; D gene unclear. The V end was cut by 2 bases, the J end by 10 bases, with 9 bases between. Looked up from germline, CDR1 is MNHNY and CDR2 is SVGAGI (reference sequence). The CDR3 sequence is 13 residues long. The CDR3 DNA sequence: TGTGCCAGCAGTTACGCGGACCCCTCACCCCTCCACTTT. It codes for CASSYADPSPLHF.

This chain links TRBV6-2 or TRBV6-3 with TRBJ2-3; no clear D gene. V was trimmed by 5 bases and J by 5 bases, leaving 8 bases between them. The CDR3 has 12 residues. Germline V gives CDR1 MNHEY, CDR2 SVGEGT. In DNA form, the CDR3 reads TGTGCCAGCAGTACCACACGAGATACGCAGTATTTT. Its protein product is CASSTTRDTQYF.

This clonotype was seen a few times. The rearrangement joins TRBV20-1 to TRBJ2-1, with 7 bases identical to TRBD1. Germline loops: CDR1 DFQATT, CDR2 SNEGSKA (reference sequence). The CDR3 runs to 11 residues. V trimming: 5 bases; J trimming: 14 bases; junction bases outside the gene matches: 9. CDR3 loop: CSAGQGTDEFF. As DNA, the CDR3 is TGCAGTGCTGGGCAGGGGACAGACGAGTTCTTC.

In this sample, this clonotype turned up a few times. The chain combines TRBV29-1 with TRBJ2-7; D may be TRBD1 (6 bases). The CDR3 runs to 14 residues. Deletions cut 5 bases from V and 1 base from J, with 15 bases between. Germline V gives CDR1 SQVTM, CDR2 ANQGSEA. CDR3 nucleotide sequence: TGCAGCGTTTTGTCCCCAGGGGTTTCCTACGAGCAGTACTTC. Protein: CSVLSPGVSYEQYF.

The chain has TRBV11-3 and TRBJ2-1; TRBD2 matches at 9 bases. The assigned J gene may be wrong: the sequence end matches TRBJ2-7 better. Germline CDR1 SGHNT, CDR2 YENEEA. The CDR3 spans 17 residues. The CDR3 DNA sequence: TGTGCCAGCAGCCAAACCGGGTTTAGCGGGGGCTACAATGAGCAGTACTTC. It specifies CASSQTGFSGGYNEQYF.

In nucleotides, the CDR3 is TGTGCCAGCAGCCACCAGGGCAGCTACAATGAGCAGTTCTTC. Encoded protein: CASSHQGSYNEQFF. The rearrangement uses TRBV7-9 and TRBJ2-1; a weak D match, TRBD1 (5 bases). Germline assignment: CDR1 SEHNR and CDR2 FQNEAQ (reference sequence). The CDR3 runs to 14 residues. The germline V and J ends were trimmed by 5 bases and 3 bases, with 11 bases remaining between them.

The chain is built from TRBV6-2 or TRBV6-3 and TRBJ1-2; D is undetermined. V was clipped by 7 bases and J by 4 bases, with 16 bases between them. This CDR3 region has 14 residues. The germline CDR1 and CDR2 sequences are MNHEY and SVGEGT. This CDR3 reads CASTYGSPLYGYTF. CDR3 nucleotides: TGTGCCAGCACCTATGGATCACCCCTCTATGGCTACACCTTC.

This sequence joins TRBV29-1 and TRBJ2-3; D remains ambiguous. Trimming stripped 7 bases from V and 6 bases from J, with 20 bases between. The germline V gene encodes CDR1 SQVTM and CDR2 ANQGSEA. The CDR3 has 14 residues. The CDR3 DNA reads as TGCAGCGCACCGGGTAACCTCCACGCGGATACGCAGTATTTT. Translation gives CSAPGNLHADTQYF.

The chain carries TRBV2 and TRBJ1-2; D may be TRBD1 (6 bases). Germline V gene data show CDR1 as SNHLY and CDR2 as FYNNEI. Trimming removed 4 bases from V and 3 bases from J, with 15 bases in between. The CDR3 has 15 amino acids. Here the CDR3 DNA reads TGTGCCAGCAGTGGGTATGGGGGCTCAGACTATGGCTACACCTTC. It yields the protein CASSGYGGSDYGYTF.

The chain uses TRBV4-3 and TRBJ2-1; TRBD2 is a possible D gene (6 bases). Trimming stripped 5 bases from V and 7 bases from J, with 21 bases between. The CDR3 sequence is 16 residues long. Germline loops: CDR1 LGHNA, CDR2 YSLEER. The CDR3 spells CASSFKWGTPRNEQFF. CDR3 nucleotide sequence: TGCGCCAGCAGCTTCAAGTGGGGGACTCCTCGAAATGAGCAGTTCTTC.